This T cell receptor beta chain is drawn from a study of cytomegalovirus exposure and HLA in healthy donors. Study-level points and caveats: According to an earlier analysis, most TCR beta V segments yielded productive rearrangements about 90% or about 30% of the time.

In its sample, this clone was seen a few times. Its antigen is as yet unknown. Amplification used 60 Vbeta primers and 13 Jbeta primers. Generated by immunoSEQ multiplex PCR, the TCRdb table keeps only in-frame clones and is missing some. This sample has roughly 100,000 clones; around 77% occur once, and the top ten carry 8.5% to 10%. This CDR3 is built from 13 residues. V lost 6 bases to trimming and J lost 2 bases, with 11 bases between them. Germline V gene data show CDR1 as MNHNS and CDR2 as SASEGT. The clonotype was recovered from a male donor in good health and CMV-seropositive. Sequencing was done on a sample of PBMCs. This chain connects TRBV6-1 to TRBJ2-7; D may be TRBD2 (6 bases). CDR3 nucleotides: TGTGCCAGCAGCGTAGCGGTACCCTACGAGCAGTACTTC. This codes for CASSVAVPYEQYF.